This T cell receptor beta chain emerged from a study of shared clonotypes between healthy human individuals. Partitioning of CD4+ cells yielded a CD45RA+ naive subset and a CD45RA-negative memory subset. This CDR3 has 14 residues. The germline CDR1 and CDR2 sequences are GTSNPN and SVGIG (reference sequence). Unmatched junction bases numbered 7, after V lost 3 bases and J lost 5 bases. Clones were read by immunoSEQ multiplex PCR, and TCRdb kept only the in-frame ones, dropping some. The sample has about 680,000 clones, 73% seen once. This clonotype was sampled from a woman in her 30s in good health. The chain carries TRBV30 and TRBJ2-5; 9 bases map to TRBD2. The sequenced sample consisted of memory CD4+ T cells sorted from blood. Subset specified: CD45RA-negative fraction. The CDR3 nucleotides read TGTGCCTGGAGCAAGGGCGGGGGGGTGGAGACCCAGTACTTC. Encoded protein: CAWSKGGGVETQYF.